This T cell receptor beta chain is drawn from a study of cytomegalovirus exposure and HLA in healthy donors. Points from the study as a whole: Associated with HLA alleles at 0.05 false discovery rate in a later analysis were around 15,000 TCR beta sequences.

The CDR3 spans 15 residues. The germline V and J ends were trimmed by 0 bases and 1 base, with 7 bases remaining between them. Germline V lookup: CDR1 SGHNT, CDR2 YENEEA. Concerning this clone itself: Its cognate antigen is unknown.

PCR was performed using 60 Vbeta and 13 Jbeta primers. TCRdb's copy holds only in-frame clones and misses some; the assay was immunoSEQ multiplex PCR. The data hold fewer than 110,000 clones, with about 70% observed a single time. Sequencing used PBMCs. This chain joins TRBV11-3 and TRBJ2-1; D is unresolved. The TCR comes from a woman aged 40 to 50 in good health and CMV-seronegative. CDR3 residues: CASSLERSSYNEQFF. Written as DNA, the CDR3 is TGTGCCAGCAGCTTAGAGCGCTCGTCCTACAATGAGCAGTTCTTC. Variable domain in full (rest from reference TRBV11-3 and TRBJ2-1): EAGVVQSPRYKIIEKKQPVAFWCNPISGHNTLYWYLQNLGQGPELLIRYENEEAVDDSQLPKDRFSAERLKGVDSTLKIQPAELGDSAVYLCASSLERSSYNEQFFGPGTRLTVL.